There are many counts of the clone carrying this T cell receptor (beta chain). RNA transcripts gave rise to amplified TCR beta CDR3 regions. The HTBI set primed first-round TCR CDR3 RT-PCR. TCRdb recomputed calls from the multiplex PCR reads with MiXCR, one row per CDR3 protein. The data show 530,000 or so distinct CDR3 sequences, around 42% seen once. CDR3 length: 12 amino acids. The germline V and J ends were trimmed by 2 bases and 0 bases, with 4 bases remaining between them. Germline V lookup: CDR1 DFQATT, CDR2 SNEGSKA (reference sequence). The data originate from a study of T cells in Graves' hyperthyroidism and ophthalmopathy.

The chain joins TRBV20-1 to TRBJ1-1; D unclear. Sequencing input: peripheral blood or thyroid tissue (not recorded which). This TCR was recovered from a woman in her late teens or twenties with Graves' hyperthyroidism. DNA of the CDR3: TGCAGTGCTAGACGGATGAACACTGAAGCTTTCTTT. This translates into CSARRMNTEAFF.